This entry features one T cell receptor beta chain sequence. Antigen: not known. This sample is part of a study of CD8+ T cells in alopecia areata. Study results and limitations: Higher clonality than in normal scalp was seen in lesional scalp, especially alopecia totalis/universalis.

Isolated RNA was reverse transcribed into cDNA used as the sequencing template. Profiling relied on immunoSEQ multiplex PCR, and the TCRdb table lists in-frame clones only, not all of them. Found here are 110,000 or so clones, approximately 61% of them singletons; the top ten hold more than 20%. Collected material from alopecia areata patients comprised lesional scalp punch biopsies and peripheral blood. The CDR3 sequence is 12 residues long. Trimming took 4 bases from V and 8 from J, leaving 11 bases between them. Germline CDR1 is PRHDT and CDR2 is FYEKMQ (reference sequence). The specimen sequenced was NKG2D-low CD8+ T cells sorted from blood. J is TRBJ1-2 and V is TRBV13; TRBD1 might be the D (6 bases). The receptor was isolated from a human donor with alopecia areata. CDR3 in DNA: TGTGCCAGCAGCTCTGAGGGGGGAGGCTACACCTTC. Translated, it gives CASSSEGGGYTF.